The 3 T cell receptor beta chains given below trace back to one sample, sequenced in a study of blood T cell repertoires in COVID-19 (TCRdb year 2020). Libraries were prepared through the immunoSEQ multiplex PCR assay. The table comes from immuneACCESS by way of TCRdb, which keeps in-frame sequences with V and J called. Part of the clones is missing from these tables; in studies checked, under half for an unresolved V gene and the rest for unknown reasons. This sample has about 170,000 clones in its table, and 90% to 95% of those were observed once. 4.6% of the sample rests with the top ten. The material sequenced was peripheral blood. The source of these receptors is a woman aged 45-65 years with acute or convalescent COVID-19.

This chain uses TRBV19 with TRBJ2-3, with D possibly being TRBD2 (6 bases). Trimming took 1 base from V and 4 from J, leaving 12 bases between them. The CDR3 length is 15 residues. Germline V CDR1 and CDR2: LNHDA, SQIVND (reference sequence). The CDR3 reads CASSIAEEGPDTQYF. CDR3 DNA: TGTGCCAGTAGTATAGCCGAGGAGGGACCAGATACGCAGTATTTT.

The chain is built from TRBV3-1 (or the pseudogene TRBV3-2) and TRBJ1-2, with 7 bases matching TRBD1. Germline loops: CDR1 LGHDT, CDR2 YNNKEL (reference sequence). The ends lost 3 bases at V and 8 bases at J; junction bases unmatched: 15. The length of the CDR3 is 16 residues. CDR3 nucleotide sequence: TGTGCCAGCAGCCATACAGGGGCCCCTGGGTTCGGCGGCTACACCTTC. This translates into CASSHTGAPGFGGYTF.

The V call is TRBV21-1, the J call TRBJ2-5; the table's D call, TRBD2, has no DNA check behind it. TRBV21-1 is classified as a pseudogene. The length of the CDR3 is 14 residues. DNA of the CDR3: TGTGCCAGCAGTAGGGAGCGGGGAAGCGAGACCCAGTACTTC. Its translation: CASSRERGSETQYF.